This T cell receptor (beta chain) derives from a study of control samples from healthy donors and cancer patients. Method: immunoSEQ multiplex PCR; TCRdb's copy keeps in-frame clones and lacks some. The sample lists some 130,000 clones; about 95% were seen once. The V gene's germline CDR1 is MNHEY and CDR2 SVGEGT. V lost 5 bases, J lost 7 bases, and 12 bases lay in between. CDR3 length equals 13 residues. Sequencing was done on a sample of blood. The genes are TRBV6-2 or TRBV6-3 and TRBJ2-4, with D possibly being TRBD1 (6 bases). The origin of this receptor is a man aged 25 to 40 in good health. This CDR3 is CASSPQGFNIQYF. In nucleotides, the CDR3 is TGTGCCAGCAGTCCCCAGGGGTTTAACATTCAGTACTTC.